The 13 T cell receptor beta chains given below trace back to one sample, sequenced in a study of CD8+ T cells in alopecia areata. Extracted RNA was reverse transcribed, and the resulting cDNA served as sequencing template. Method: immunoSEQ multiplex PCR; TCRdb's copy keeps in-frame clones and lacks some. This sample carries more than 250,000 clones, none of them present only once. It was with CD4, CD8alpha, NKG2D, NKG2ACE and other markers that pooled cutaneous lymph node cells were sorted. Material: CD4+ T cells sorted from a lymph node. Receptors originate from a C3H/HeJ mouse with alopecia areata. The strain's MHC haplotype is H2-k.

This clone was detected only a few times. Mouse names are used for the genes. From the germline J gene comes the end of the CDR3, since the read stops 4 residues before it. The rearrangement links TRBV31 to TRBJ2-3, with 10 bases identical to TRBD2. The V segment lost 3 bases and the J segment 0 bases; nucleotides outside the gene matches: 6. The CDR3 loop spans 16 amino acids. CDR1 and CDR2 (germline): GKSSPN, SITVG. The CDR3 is CAWRPDWGASAETLYF. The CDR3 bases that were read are TGTGCCTGGAGGCCTGACTGGGGGGCGAGTGCAGAA.

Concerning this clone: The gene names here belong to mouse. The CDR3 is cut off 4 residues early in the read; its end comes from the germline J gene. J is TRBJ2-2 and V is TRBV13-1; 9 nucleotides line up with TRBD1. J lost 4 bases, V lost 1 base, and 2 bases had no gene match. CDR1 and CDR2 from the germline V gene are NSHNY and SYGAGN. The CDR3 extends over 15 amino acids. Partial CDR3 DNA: TGTGCCAGCAGTGATCAGGGACAGGGCACCGGG. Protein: CASSDQGQGTG. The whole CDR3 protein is CASSDQGQGTGQLYF.

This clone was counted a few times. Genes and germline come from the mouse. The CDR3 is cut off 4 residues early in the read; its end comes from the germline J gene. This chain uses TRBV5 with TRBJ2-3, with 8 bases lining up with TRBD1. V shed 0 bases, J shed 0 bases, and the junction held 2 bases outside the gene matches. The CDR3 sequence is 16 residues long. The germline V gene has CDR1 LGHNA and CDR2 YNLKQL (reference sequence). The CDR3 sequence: CASSQEGQDSAETLYF. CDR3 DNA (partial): TGTGCCAGCAGCCAAGAGGGACAGGATAGTGCAGAA.

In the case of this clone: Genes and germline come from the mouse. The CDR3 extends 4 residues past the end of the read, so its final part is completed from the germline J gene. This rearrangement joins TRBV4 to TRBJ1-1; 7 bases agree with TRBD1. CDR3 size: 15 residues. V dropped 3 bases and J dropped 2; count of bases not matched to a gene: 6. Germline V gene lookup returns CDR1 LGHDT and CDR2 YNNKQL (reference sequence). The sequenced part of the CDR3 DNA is TGTGCCAGCAGCTATCAGGGAGGGGGCAACACA. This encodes CASSYQGGGNT. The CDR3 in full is CASSYQGGGNTEVFF.

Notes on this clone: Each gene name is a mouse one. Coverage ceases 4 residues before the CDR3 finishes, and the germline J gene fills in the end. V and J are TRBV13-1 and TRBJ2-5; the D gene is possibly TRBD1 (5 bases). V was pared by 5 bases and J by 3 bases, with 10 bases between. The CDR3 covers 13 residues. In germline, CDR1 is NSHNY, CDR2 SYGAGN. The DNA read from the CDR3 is TGTGCCAGCAGGAGACAGCCACAAGAC. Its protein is CASRRQPQD. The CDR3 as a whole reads CASRRQPQDTQYF.

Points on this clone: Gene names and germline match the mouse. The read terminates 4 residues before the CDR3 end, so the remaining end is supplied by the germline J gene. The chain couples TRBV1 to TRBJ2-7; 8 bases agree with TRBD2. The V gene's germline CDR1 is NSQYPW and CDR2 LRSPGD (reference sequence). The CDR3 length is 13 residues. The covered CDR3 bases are TGCACCTGCAGGTCCGGGACTGGATAT. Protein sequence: CTCRSGTGY. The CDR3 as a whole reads CTCRSGTGYEQYF.

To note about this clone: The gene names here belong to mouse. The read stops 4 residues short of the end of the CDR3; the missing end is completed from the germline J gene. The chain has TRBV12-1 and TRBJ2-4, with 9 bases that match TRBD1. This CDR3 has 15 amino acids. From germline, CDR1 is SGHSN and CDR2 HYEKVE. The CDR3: CASSLSGTGLNTLYF. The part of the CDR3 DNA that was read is TGTGCCAGCTCTCTTTCCGGGACAGGGTTGAAC.

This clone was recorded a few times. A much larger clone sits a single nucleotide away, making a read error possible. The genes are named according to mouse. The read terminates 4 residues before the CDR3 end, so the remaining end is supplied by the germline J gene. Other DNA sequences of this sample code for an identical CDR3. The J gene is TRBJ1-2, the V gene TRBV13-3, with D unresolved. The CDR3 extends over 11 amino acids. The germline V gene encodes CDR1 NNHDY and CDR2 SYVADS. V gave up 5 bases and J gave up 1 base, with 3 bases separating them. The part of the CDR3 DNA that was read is TGTGCCAGCAGAAGAAACTCC. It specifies CASRRNS. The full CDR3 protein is CASRRNSDYTF.

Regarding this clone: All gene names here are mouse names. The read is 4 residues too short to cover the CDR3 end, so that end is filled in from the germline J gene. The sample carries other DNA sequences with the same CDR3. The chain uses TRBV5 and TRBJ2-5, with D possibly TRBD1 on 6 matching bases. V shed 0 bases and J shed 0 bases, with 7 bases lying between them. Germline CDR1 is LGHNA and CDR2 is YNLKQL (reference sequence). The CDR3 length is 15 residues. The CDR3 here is CASSQDGTNQDTQYF. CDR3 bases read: TGTGCCAGCAGCCAAGATGGGACAAACCAAGAC.

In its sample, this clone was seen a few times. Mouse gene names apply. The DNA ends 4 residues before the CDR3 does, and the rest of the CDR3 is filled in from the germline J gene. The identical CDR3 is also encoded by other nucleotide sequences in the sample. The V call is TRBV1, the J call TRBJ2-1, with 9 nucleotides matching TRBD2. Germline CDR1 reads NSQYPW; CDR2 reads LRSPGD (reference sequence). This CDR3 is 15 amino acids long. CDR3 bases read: TGCACCTGCAGTGCATCCCTGGGGGGGTTGGCT. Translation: CTCSASLGGLA. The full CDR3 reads CTCSASLGGLAEQFF.

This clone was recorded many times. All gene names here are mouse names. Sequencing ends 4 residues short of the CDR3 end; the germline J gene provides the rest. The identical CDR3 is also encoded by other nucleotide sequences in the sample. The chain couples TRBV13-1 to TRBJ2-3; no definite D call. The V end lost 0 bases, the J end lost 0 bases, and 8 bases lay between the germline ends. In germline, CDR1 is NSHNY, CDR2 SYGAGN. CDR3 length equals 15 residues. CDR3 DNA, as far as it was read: TGTGCCAGCAGTGATGCACAGTATAGTGCAGAA. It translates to CASSDAQYSAE. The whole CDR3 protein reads CASSDAQYSAETLYF.

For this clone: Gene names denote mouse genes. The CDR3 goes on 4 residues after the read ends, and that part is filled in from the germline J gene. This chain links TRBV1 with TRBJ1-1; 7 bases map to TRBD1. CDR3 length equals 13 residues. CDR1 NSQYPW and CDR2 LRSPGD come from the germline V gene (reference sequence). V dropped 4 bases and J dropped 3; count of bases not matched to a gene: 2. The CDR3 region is CTCSDRGYTEVFF. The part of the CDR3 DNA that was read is TGCACCTGCAGTGACAGGGGATACACA. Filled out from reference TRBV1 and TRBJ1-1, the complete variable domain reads VTLLEQNPRWRLVPRGQAVNLRCILKNSQYPWMSWYQQDLQKQLQWLFTLRSPGDKEVKSLPGADYLATRVTDTELRLQVANMSQGRTLYCTCSDRGYTEVFFGKGTRLTVV.

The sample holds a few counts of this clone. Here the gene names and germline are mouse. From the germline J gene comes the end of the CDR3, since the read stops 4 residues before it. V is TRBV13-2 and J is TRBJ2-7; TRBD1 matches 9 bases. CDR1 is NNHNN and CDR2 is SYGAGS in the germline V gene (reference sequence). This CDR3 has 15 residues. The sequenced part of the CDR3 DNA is TGTGCCAGCGGTGATGCGGGACAGGGAGGGTAT. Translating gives CASGDAGQGGY. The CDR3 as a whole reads CASGDAGQGGYEQYF.